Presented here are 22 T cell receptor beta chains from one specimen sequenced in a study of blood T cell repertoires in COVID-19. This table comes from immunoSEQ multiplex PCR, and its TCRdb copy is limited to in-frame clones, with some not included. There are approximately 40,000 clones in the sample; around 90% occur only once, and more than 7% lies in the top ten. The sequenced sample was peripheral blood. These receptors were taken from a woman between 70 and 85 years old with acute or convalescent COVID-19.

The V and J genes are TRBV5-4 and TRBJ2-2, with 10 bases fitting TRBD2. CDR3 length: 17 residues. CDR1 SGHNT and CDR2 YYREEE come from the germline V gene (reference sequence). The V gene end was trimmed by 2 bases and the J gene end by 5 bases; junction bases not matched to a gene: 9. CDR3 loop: CASSLLLAGDNTGELFF. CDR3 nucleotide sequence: TGTGCCAGCAGCTTACTCCTAGCGGGAGATAATACCGGGGAGCTGTTTTTT.

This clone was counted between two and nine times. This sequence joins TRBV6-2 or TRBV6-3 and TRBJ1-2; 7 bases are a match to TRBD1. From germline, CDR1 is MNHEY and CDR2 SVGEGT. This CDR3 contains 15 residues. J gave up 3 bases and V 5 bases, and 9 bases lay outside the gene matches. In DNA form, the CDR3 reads TGTGCCAGCAGTAGAGCGGACAGGCGACACTATGGCTACACCTTC. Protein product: CASSRADRRHYGYTF.

CDR3 amino acids: CASSVGAGGTDTQYF. CDR3 in DNA: TGTGCCAGCAGCGTAGGAGCCGGGGGCACAGATACGCAGTATTTT. The rearrangement links TRBV9 to TRBJ2-3; D perhaps matches TRBD2 (5 bases). V lost 0 bases and J lost 1, with 9 bases in between. The CDR3 is made up of 15 amino acids. The germline V gene has CDR1 SGDLS and CDR2 YYNGEE. The whole variable domain, remainder taken from reference TRBV9 and TRBJ2-3, is DSGVTQTPKHLITATGQRVTLRCSPRSGDLSVYWYQQSLDQGLQFLIQYYNGEERAKGNILERFSAQQFPDLHSELNLSSLELGDSALYFCASSVGAGGTDTQYFGPGTRLTVL.

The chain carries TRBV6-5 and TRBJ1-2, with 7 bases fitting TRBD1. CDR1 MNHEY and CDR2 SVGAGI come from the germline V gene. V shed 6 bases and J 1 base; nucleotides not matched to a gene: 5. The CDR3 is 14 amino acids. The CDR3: CASREGQNNYGYTF. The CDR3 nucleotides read TGTGCCAGCAGGGAGGGACAGAATAACTATGGCTACACCTTC.

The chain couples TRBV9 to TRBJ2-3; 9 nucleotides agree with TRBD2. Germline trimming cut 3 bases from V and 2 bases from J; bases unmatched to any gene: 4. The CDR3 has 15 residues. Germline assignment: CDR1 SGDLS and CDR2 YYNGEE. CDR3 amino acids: CASSGLAGATDTQYF. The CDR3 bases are TGTGCCAGCAGCGGTTTAGCGGGAGCCACAGATACGCAGTATTTT. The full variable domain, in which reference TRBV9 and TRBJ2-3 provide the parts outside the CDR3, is DSGVTQTPKHLITATGQRVTLRCSPRSGDLSVYWYQQSLDQGLQFLIQYYNGEERAKGNILERFSAQQFPDLHSELNLSSLELGDSALYFCASSGLAGATDTQYFGPGTRLTVL.

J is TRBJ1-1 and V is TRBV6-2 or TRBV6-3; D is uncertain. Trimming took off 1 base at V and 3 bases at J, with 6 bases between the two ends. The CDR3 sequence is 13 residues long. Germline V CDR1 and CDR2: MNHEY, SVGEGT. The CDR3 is CASSYLEYTEAFF. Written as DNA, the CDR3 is TGTGCCAGCAGTTACTTAGAATACACTGAAGCTTTCTTT.

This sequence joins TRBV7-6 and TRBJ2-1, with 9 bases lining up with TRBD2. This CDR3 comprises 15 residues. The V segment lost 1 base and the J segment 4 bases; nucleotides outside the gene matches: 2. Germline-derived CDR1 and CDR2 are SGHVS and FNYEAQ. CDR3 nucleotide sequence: TGTGCCAGCAGCTTAGAGCGGGAGGCTTACAATGAGCAGTTCTTC. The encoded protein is CASSLEREAYNEQFF.

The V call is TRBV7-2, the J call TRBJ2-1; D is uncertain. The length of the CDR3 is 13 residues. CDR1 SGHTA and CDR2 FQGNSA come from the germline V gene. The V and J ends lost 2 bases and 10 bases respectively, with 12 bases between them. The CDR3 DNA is TGTGCCAGCAGCTTATATGTTCGAGGAGAGCAGTTCTTC. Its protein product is CASSLYVRGEQFF.

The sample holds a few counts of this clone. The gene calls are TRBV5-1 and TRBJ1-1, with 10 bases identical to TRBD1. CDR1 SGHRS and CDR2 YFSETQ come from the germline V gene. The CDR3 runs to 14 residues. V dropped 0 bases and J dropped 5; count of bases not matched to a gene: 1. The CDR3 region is CASSLEDRGTEAFF. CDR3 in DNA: TGCGCCAGCAGCTTGGAGGACAGGGGGACTGAAGCTTTCTTT.

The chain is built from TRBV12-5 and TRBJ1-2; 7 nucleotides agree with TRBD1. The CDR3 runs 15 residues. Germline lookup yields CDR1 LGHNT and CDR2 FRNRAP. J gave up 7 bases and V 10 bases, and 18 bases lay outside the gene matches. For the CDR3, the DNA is TGTGCTACCTCCAGGGGGGCAGACACTTTTGGTGGCTACACCTTC. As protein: CATSRGADTFGGYTF. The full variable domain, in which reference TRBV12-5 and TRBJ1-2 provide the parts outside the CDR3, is DARVTQTPRHKVTEMGQEVTMRCQPILGHNTVFWYRQTMMQGLELLAYFRNRAPLDDSGMPKDRFSAEMPDATLATLKIQPSEPRDSAVYFCATSRGADTFGGYTFGSGTRLTVV.

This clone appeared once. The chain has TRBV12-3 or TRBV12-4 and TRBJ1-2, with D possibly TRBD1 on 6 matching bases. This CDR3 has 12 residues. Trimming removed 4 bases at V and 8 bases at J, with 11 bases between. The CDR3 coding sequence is TGTGCCAGCAGTTCACACAGGGTCGGCTACACCTTC. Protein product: CASSSHRVGYTF.

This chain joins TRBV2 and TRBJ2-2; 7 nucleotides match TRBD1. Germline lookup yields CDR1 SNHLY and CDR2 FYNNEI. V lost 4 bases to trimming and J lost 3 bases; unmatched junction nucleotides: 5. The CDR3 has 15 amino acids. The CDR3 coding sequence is TGTGCCAGCAGTGGTCAGGGACAGCACACCGGGGAGCTGTTTTTT. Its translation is CASSGQGQHTGELFF.

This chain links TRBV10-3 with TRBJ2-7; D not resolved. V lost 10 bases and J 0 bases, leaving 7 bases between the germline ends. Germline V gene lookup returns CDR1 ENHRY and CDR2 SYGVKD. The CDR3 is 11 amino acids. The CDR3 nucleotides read TGTGCCACCGGGTCCTCCTACGAGCAGTACGTC. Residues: CATGSSYEQYV.

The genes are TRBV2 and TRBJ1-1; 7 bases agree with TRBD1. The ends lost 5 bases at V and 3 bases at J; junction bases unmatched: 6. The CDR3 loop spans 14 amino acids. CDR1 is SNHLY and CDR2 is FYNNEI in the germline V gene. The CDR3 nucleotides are TGTGCCAGCAGTCAACAGGGGACGGACACTGAAGCTTTCTTT. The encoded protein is CASSQQGTDTEAFF.

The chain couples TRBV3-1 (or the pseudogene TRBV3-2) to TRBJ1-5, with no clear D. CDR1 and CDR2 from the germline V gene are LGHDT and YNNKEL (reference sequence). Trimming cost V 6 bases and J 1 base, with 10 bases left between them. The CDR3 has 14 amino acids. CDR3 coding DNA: TGTGCCAGCAGTGAGTTGGTCAGCAATCAGCCCCAGCATTTT. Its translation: CASSELVSNQPQHF.

The CDR3 nucleotides are TGTGCCAGCAGCTTTACAGTACAAGAGACCCAGTACTTC. The encoded protein is CASSFTVQETQYF. The chain joins TRBV11-3 to TRBJ2-5; D not resolved. The CDR3 runs 13 residues. The germline CDR1 and CDR2 sequences are SGHNT and YENEEA. V was cut by 3 bases and J by 2 bases, with 7 bases left in between.

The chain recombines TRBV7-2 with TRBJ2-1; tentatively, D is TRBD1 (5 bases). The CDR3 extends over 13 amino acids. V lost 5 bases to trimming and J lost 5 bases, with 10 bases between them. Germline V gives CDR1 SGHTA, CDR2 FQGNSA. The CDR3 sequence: CASSPGMNNEQFF. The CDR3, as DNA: TGTGCCAGCAGCCCAGGGATGAACAATGAGCAGTTCTTC.

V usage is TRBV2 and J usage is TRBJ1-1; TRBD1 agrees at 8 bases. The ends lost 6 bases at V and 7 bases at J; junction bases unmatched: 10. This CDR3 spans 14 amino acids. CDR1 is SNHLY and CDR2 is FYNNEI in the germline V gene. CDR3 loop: CASRGQVDLSEAFF. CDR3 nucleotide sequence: TGTGCCAGCAGGGGACAGGTAGATTTGAGTGAAGCTTTCTTT.

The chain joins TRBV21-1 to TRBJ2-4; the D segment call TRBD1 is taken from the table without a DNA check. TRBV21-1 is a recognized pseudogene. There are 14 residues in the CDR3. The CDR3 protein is CASRASGQGRIQYF. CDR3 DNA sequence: TGTGCCAGCAGAGCATCGGGACAGGGTCGCATTCAGTACTTC.

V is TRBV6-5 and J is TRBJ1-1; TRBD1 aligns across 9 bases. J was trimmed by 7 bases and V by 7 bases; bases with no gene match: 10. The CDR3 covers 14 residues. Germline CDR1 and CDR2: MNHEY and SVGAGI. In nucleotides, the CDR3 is TGTGCCAGCAATAACCCCGGGACAGGGAGTGAAGCTTTCTTT. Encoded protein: CASNNPGTGSEAFF.

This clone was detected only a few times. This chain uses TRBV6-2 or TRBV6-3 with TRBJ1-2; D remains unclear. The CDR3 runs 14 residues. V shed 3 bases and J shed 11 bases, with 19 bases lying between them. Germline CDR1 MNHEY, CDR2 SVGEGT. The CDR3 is CASSYTSAGRQYTF. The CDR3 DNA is TGTGCCAGCAGTTATACGTCAGCCGGGAGGCAGTACACCTTC.

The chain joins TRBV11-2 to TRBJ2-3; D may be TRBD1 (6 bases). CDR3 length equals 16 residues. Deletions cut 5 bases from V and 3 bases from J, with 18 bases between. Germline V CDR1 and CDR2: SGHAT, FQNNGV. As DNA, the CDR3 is TGTGCCAGCAGCCAGGGGACCACCCTGGCGACAGATACGCAGTATTTT. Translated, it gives CASSQGTTLATDTQYF.